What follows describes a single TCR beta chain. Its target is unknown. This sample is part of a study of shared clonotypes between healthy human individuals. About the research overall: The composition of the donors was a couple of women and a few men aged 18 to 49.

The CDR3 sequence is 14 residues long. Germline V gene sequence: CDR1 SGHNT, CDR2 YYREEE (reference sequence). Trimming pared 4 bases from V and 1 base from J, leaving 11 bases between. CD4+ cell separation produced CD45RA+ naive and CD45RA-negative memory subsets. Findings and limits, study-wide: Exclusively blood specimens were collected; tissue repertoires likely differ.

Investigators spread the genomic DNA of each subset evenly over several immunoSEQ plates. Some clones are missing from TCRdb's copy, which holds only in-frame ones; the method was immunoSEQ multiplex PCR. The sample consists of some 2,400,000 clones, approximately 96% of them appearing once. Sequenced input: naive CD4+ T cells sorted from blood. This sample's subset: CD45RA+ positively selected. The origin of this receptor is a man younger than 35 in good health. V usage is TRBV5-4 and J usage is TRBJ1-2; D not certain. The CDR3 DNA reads TGTGCCAGCAGCATGGAAGGGCTTAACTATGGCTACACCTTC. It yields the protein CASSMEGLNYGYTF.